Described below is a single T cell receptor (beta chain) sequence and its context. The sample comes from a study of blood T cell repertoires in COVID-19. Study-level information: Sites across the United States, Italy and Spain contributed samples from acute and convalescent COVID-19.

Sequenced by immunoSEQ multiplex PCR; TCRdb stores in-frame clones only, minus some. The repertoire holds over 100,000 clones, with 86% as singletons. The germline gives CDR1 KGHSH, CDR2 LQKENI. V shed 4 bases and J shed 3 bases, with 12 bases lying between them. This CDR3 spans 14 amino acids. The receptor was isolated from a man aged 35-49 years with acute or convalescent COVID-19. The rearrangement uses TRBV18 and TRBJ1-2, with D perhaps TRBD1 (6 bases). Sequencing was carried out using peripheral blood. For the CDR3, the DNA is TGTGCCAGCTCACAGGACAGACAAGACTATGGCTACACCTTC. As protein: CASSQDRQDYGYTF.